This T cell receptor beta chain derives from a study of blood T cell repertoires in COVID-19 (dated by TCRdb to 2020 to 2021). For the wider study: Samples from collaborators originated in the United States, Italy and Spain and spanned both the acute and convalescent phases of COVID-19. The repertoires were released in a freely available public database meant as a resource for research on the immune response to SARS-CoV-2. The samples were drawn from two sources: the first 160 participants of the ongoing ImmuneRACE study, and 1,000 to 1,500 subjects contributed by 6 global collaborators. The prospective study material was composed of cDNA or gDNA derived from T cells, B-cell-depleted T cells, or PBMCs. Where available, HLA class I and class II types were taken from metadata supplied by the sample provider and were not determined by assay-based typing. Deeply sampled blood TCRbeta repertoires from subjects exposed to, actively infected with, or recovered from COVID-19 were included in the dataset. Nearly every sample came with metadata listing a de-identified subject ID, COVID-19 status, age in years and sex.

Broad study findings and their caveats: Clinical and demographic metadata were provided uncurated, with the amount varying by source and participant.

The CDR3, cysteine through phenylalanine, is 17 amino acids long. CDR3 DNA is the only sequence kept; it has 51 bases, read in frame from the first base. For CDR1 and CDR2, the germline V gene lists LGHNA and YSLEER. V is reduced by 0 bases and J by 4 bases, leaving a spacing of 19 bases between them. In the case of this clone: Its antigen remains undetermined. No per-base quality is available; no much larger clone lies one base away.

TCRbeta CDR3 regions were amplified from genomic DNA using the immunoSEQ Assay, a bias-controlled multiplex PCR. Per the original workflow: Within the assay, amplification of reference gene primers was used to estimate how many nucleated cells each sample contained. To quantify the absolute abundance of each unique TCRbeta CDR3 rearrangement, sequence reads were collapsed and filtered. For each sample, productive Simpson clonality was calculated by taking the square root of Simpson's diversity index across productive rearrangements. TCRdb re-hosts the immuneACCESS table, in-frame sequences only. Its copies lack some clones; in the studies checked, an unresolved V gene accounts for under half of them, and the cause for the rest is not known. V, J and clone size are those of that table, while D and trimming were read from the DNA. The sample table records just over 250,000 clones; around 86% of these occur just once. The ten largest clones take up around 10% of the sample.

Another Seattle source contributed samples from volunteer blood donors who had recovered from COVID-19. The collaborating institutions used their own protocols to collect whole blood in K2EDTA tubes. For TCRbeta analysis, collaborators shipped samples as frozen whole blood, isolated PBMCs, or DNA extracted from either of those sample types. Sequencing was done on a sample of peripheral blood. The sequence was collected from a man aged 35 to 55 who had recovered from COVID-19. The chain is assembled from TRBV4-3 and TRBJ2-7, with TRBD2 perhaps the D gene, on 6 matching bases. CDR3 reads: CASSQEGGVLGRYEQYF. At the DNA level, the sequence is TGCGCCAGCAGCCAAGAAGGAGGGGTATTAGGAAGGTACGAGCAGTACTTC.